These T cell receptor beta chains were read from a single sample in a study of T cells after yellow fever vaccination. One entry per CDR3 protein results from TCRdb running MiXCR on the 5' RACE reads. Of 250,000 to 300,000 distinct CDR3 sequences in the sample, 5.2% are singletons; the top ten hold roughly 3%. This material consisted of CD4+ T cells sorted from PBMCs, taken on the day of the yellow fever booster vaccination. These receptors all come from a young man who received the YFV17D yellow fever vaccine. Both conserved end residues are part of each CDR3. D genes are given only for firm matches. Size values are once, few and many counts, or a class for expanded clones, and some rows have none.

D gene	V gene	clone size	J gene	CDR3 DNA	CDR3 protein
.	TRBV6-5	.	TRBJ1-1	TGTGCCAGCAGTTACGATATTGGGCGAAGCACTGAAGCTTTCTTT	CASSYDIGRSTEAFF
.	TRBV29-1	many	TRBJ2-3	TGCAGCGTTGAAGAAAATATCGGCAGACTCACAGATACGCAGTATTTT	CSVEENIGRLTDTQYF
.	TRBV19	many	TRBJ2-3	TGTGCCAGTAGTATTGTCCAGGGTTCTTCGGCGGATACGCAGTATTTT	CASSIVQGSSADTQYF
.	TRBV20-1	few	TRBJ2-4	TGCAGTGCTAGATTCCCAGCCAAAAACATTCAGTACTTC	CSARFPAKNIQYF
.	TRBV7-2	few	TRBJ1-2	TGTGCCAGCAGCTGGGCCCTCTATGGCTACACCTTC	CASSWALYGYTF
TRBD1	TRBV18	.	TRBJ2-1	TGTGCCAGCTCACCACTCTCCGGGACAGGGAAGACTGAGCAGTTCTTC	CASSPLSGTGKTEQFF
TRBD1	TRBV10-3	many	TRBJ1-1	TGTGCCATCACTCCCCGGATGGGACAGGGGGACACTGAAGCTTTCTTT	CAITPRMGQGDTEAFF
.	TRBV7-2	.	TRBJ2-1	TGTGCCAGCAGCGCTCAGGGGTTTAGCGCCTACAATGAGCAGTTCTTC	CASSAQGFSAYNEQFF
.	TRBV7-2	.	TRBJ1-6	TGTGCCAGCAGCTCTAGGGGCTCCTATAATTCACCCCTCCACTTT	CASSSRGSYNSPLHF
TRBD2	TRBV18	.	TRBJ2-3	TGTGCCAGCTCACCACCTCCGGCGGGGGGGCGAAATACGCAGTATTTT	CASSPPPAGGRNTQYF
.	TRBV27	.	TRBJ1-1	TGTGCCAGCAGTTTATCGAGGGCAGCCGCTGAAGCTTTCTTT	CASSLSRAAAEAFF
.	TRBV28	.	TRBJ1-4	TGTGCCAGCAGTGTAGATGAAAAACTGTTTTTT	CASSVDEKLFF
.	TRBV4-3	many	TRBJ2-3	TGCGCCAGCAGCCAAGATCGAGGGGTCGGGACGCAGTATTTT	CASSQDRGVGTQYF
.	TRBV11-2	many	TRBJ1-1	TGTGCCAGCAGCCATTTAATAACCCCGCCGACAGAAGCTTTCTTT	CASSHLITPPTEAFF
.	TRBV12-3/TRBV12-4	.	TRBJ2-3	TGTGCCAGCAGTCCCTCCGGGGCAGATACGCAGTATTTT	CASSPSGADTQYF
.	TRBV7-7	many	TRBJ2-1	TGTGCCAGCAGCTTTAATTTAGGGGGTTCAAATGAGCAGTTCTTC	CASSFNLGGSNEQFF
.	TRBV6-6	.	TRBJ1-3	TGTGCCAGCAGTTCCGCCCAGGGGGGAAACACCATATATTTT	CASSSAQGGNTIYF
TRBD1	TRBV5-1	many	TRBJ2-3	TGCGCCAGCAGCTTGGCACAGGGGGCAAGAGATACGCAGTATTTT	CASSLAQGARDTQYF
TRBD2	TRBV6-1	.	TRBJ2-1	TGTGCCAGCAGTGTTATCTCGGGGGGGGGATCCAATGAGCAGTTCTTC	CASSVISGGGSNEQFF
.	TRBV3-1	.	TRBJ1-6	TGTGCCAGCAGCCAAGTTGTAGGGAATGGATCACCCCTCCACTTT	CASSQVVGNGSPLHF
.	TRBV11-3	.	TRBJ2-2	TGTGCCAGCAGCCGCCGCGAGGGGAACACCGGGGAGCTGTTTTTT	CASSRREGNTGELFF
.	TRBV10-3	.	TRBJ1-1	TGTGCCATCAGTGGAATACAAGCAGGCACTGAAGCTTTCTTT	CAISGIQAGTEAFF
.	TRBV6-1	.	TRBJ1-5	TGTGCCAGCTGGGATAGCAATCAGCCCCAGCATTTT	CASWDSNQPQHF
TRBD2	TRBV20-1	few	TRBJ2-7	TGCAGTGCTTACCTTCTAGCGGGGGCCTACGAGCAGTACTTC	CSAYLLAGAYEQYF
.	TRBV9	many	TRBJ2-1	TGTGCCAGCAGCGTAGGGGCTGGGAATGAGCAGTTCTTC	CASSVGAGNEQFF
.	TRBV10-3	many	TRBJ2-4	TGTGCCATCTCCCCAGTCGGGGGGCGGAAGCCAAACATTCAGTACTTC	CAISPVGGRKPNIQYF
TRBD2	TRBV20-1	many	TRBJ2-3	TGCAGTGCTCCGAGCTTGGGGGAGCGGGGGACCACAGATACGCAGTATTTT	CSAPSLGERGTTDTQYF
.	TRBV6-1	.	TRBJ2-1	TGTGCCAGCGTCTTTGGGGGTCCAATTCACAATGAGCAGTTCTTC	CASVFGGPIHNEQFF
TRBD1	TRBV28	many	TRBJ2-2	TGTGCCAGCAGTTCGGCAGGGGGCACCGGGGAGCTGTTTTTT	CASSSAGGTGELFF
TRBD1	TRBV12-3/TRBV12-4	many	TRBJ1-2	TGTGCCAGCAGTCTAGGACAGGGCTATGGCTACACCTTC	CASSLGQGYGYTF
.	TRBV18	many	TRBJ1-1	TGTGCCAGCTCACCAGTTGAAGTGAATACTGAAGCTTTCTTT	CASSPVEVNTEAFF
.	TRBV7-8	.	TRBJ2-5	TGTGCCAGCAGCTTAGCTGAAGTCCGGGAGACCCAGTACTTC	CASSLAEVRETQYF
.	TRBV5-1	.	TRBJ2-1	TGCGCCAGCAGCTTGGTCCGGAGGGGCGATGAGCAGTTCTTC	CASSLVRRGDEQFF
TRBD1	TRBV9	.	TRBJ2-3	TGTGCCAGCAGCGTAGCCGGACAGGGGTTTGCAGATACGCAGTATTTT	CASSVAGQGFADTQYF
.	TRBV4-3	.	TRBJ2-1	TGCGCCAGCAGCCAATACAGAAATGAGCAGTTCTTC	CASSQYRNEQFF
.	TRBV19	few	TRBJ2-5	TGTGCCAGCAGACCTTCGGGTGTGGAGACCCAGTACTTC	CASRPSGVETQYF
.	TRBV6-2/TRBV6-3	.	TRBJ1-2	TGTGCCAGCAGCACGACAGTCTATGGCTACACCTTC	CASSTTVYGYTF
.	TRBV12-3/TRBV12-4	many	TRBJ2-2	TGTGCCAGCAGTCCGAGCTGGGTCGGGGAGCTGTTTTTT	CASSPSWVGELFF
TRBD1	TRBV23-1	few	TRBJ2-1	TGCGCCAGCAGTCCTTGGGACAGGGAGGTCGGCAATGAGCAGTTCTTC	CASSPWDREVGNEQFF
TRBD2	TRBV20-1	.	TRBJ2-2	TGCAGTGCTAGGTCTGCGGGGGGGAACACCGGGGAGCTGTTTTTT	CSARSAGGNTGELFF
.	TRBV10-3	.	TRBJ1-1	TGTGCCATCAGTGATGTGCCGAACACTGAAGCTTTCTTT	CAISDVPNTEAFF
.	TRBV29-1	many	TRBJ1-1	TGCAGCGGTGACGGGGGACGCCTAAACACTGAAGCTTTCTTT	CSGDGGRLNTEAFF
.	TRBV6-5	.	TRBJ1-4	TGTGCCAGCAGTCAAGGACGGCTTAACCTTGAAAAACTGTTTTTT	CASSQGRLNLEKLFF
.	TRBV6-6	.	TRBJ2-2	TGTGCCAGCAACCTCAACCGCGCCGGGGAGCTGTTTTTT	CASNLNRAGELFF
TRBD1	TRBV19	.	TRBJ1-5	TGTGCCAGCAGGAAAGGGCGGGACAGGGGAATTCAGCCCCAGCATTTT	CASRKGRDRGIQPQHF
.	TRBV3-1	many	TRBJ2-7	TGTGCCAGCAGACCAGGGGATCGGGCGGGAGAGCAGTACTTC	CASRPGDRAGEQYF